The 28 T cell receptor beta chains below all came from one sample that was sequenced in a study of blood T cell repertoires in COVID-19. Profiled with immunoSEQ multiplex PCR; TCRdb holds only in-frame clones, not every one. The table records tens of thousands of clones, around 87% of them present only once. Input material: peripheral blood. These receptors all stem from a woman aged 80 or over with active or convalescent COVID-19.

This sequence joins TRBV11-2 and TRBJ2-7, with 11 nucleotides matching TRBD1. V lost 5 bases and J lost 7; bases outside the gene matches: 7. The germline gives CDR1 SGHAT, CDR2 FQNNGV. The CDR3 is made up of 14 amino acids. The CDR3 spells CASSQGQGAREQYF. CDR3 nucleotides: TGTGCCAGCAGCCAAGGACAGGGGGCGCGTGAGCAGTACTTC.

This clone was seen a few times. CDR3 residues: CATQGLFSTEAFF. CDR3 coding DNA: TGTGCCACACAGGGTCTTTTTAGCACTGAAGCTTTCTTT. The chain has TRBV19 and TRBJ1-1; tentatively, D is TRBD1 (6 bases). V was pared by 10 bases and J by 4 bases, with 16 bases between. From germline, CDR1 is LNHDA and CDR2 SQIVND (reference sequence). The CDR3 runs 13 residues.

The chain joins TRBV5-1 to TRBJ2-3; D gene unclear. CDR3 length equals 12 residues. Trimming shortened V by 0 bases and J by 4 bases, and 3 bases separated the two germline ends. Germline lookup yields CDR1 SGHRS and CDR2 YFSETQ. The CDR3 loop is CASSLGADTQYF. The CDR3 nucleotides are TGCGCCAGCAGCTTGGGCGCAGATACGCAGTATTTT.

V gene TRBV5-6 combines with J gene TRBJ1-2; TRBD1 might be the D (5 bases). Trimming removed 1 base at V and 7 bases at J, with 11 bases between. CDR1 and CDR2 from the germline V gene are SGHDT and YYEEEE. The CDR3 spans 13 residues. This chain's CDR3 is CASSLLNGAGYTF. CDR3 DNA: TGTGCCAGCAGCTTGCTAAATGGGGCTGGCTACACCTTC.

Here the CDR3 DNA reads TGTGCCAGCAGTCTTCGGGGACAGGCTATCCGGCCCCAGCATTTT. This codes for CASSLRGQAIRPQHF. The chain uses TRBV28 and TRBJ1-5, with 8 nucleotides matching TRBD1. Germline CDR1 and CDR2: MDHEN and SYDVKM. Trimming took 5 bases from V and 9 from J; bases not matched to a gene: 12. CDR3 length: 15 residues. The full variable domain, rest sourced from reference TRBV28 and TRBJ1-5, is DVKVTQSSRYLVKRTGEKVFLECVQDMDHENMFWYRQDPGLGLRLIYFSYDVKMKEKGDIPEGYSVSREKKERFSLILESASTNQTSMYLCASSLRGQAIRPQHFGDGTRLSIL.

The gene calls are TRBV7-2 and TRBJ2-1; 8 nucleotides match TRBD2. Trimming at V came to 4 bases and at J to 4 bases, leaving 9 bases not matched to a gene. The V gene's germline CDR1 is SGHTA and CDR2 FQGNSA. The CDR3 totals 16 residues. The CDR3 sequence is CASSSGTSIQYNEQFF. CDR3 DNA: TGTGCCAGCAGCTCTGGGACTAGTATCCAATACAATGAGCAGTTCTTC.

V and J are TRBV11-2 and TRBJ2-1; 8 nucleotides agree with TRBD2. The CDR3 is 15 residues long. V shed 5 bases, J shed 9 bases, and the junction held 12 bases outside the gene matches. The germline V gene has CDR1 SGHAT and CDR2 FQNNGV. CDR3 coding DNA: TGTGCCAGCAGCCCAAGTGGGACTAGTATCTCTGAGCAGTTCTTC. This encodes CASSPSGTSISEQFF.

The V gene is TRBV9, the J gene TRBJ2-2, with a tentative D call TRBD2 (6 bases). The CDR3 is 14 residues long. Germline CDR1 and CDR2: SGDLS and YYNGEE. Trimming left V 0 bases short and J 6 bases short, with 9 bases between. The CDR3 spells CASSVVGGAGELFF. CDR3 coding DNA: TGTGCCAGCAGCGTAGTTGGAGGGGCCGGGGAGCTGTTTTTT.

This rearrangement joins TRBV30 to TRBJ2-2; a possible D gene is TRBD2 (5 bases). Germline CDR1 is GTSNPN and CDR2 is SVGIG (reference sequence). There are 13 residues in the CDR3. V was pared by 5 bases and J by 6 bases, with 13 bases between. CDR3 amino acids: CAWGRRGPGELFF. CDR3 nucleotide sequence: TGTGCCTGGGGTAGACGGGGTCCCGGGGAGCTGTTTTTT.

V is TRBV5-1 and J is TRBJ2-3; the match to TRBD2 covers 16 bases. The germline V gene encodes CDR1 SGHRS and CDR2 YFSETQ. CDR3 length: 19 amino acids. Trimming removed 0 bases from V and 4 bases from J; junction bases left unmatched: 8. CDR3: CASSLAEGLAGGFSDTQYF. Written as DNA, the CDR3 is TGCGCCAGCAGCTTGGCCGAGGGACTAGCGGGGGGGTTTTCAGATACGCAGTATTTT.

The chain employs TRBV27 and TRBJ2-3; 7 bases align to TRBD2. This CDR3 has 13 residues. Germline V CDR1 and CDR2: MNHEY, SMNVEV (reference sequence). DNA for the CDR3: TGTGCTCCGCGCCGGGGGGACACAGATACGCAGTATTTT. Its translation: CAPRRGDTDTQYF.

J is TRBJ1-2 and V is TRBV3-1 (or the pseudogene TRBV3-2), with 9 nucleotides matching TRBD1. The CDR3 loop spans 16 amino acids. V shed 1 base, J shed 7 bases, and the junction held 10 bases outside the gene matches. Per the germline V gene, CDR1 is LGHDT and CDR2 is YNNKEL (reference sequence). The CDR3 loop is CASSQVGPQGALGYTF. CDR3 DNA sequence: TGTGCCAGCAGCCAAGTGGGACCACAGGGGGCGCTTGGCTACACCTTC.

This chain uses TRBV28 with TRBJ1-5, with TRBD1 as a possible D gene (6 bases). V lost 4 bases and J 2 bases, leaving 12 bases between the germline ends. This CDR3 is 15 amino acids long. Germline CDR1 reads MDHEN; CDR2 reads SYDVKM. As DNA, the CDR3 is TGTGCCAGCAGTTATGGGGGCGCGGGCAATCAGCCCCAGCATTTT. Its protein is CASSYGGAGNQPQHF.

This clone came up once. The chain couples TRBV20-1 to TRBJ2-7; D gene uncertain. In germline, CDR1 is DFQATT, CDR2 SNEGSKA (reference sequence). There are 13 residues in the CDR3. V was clipped by 3 bases and J by 3 bases, with 12 bases between them. The CDR3 DNA is TGCAGTGCTAGTCAGGTCCCCGGCTACGAGCAGTACTTC. Its translation: CSASQVPGYEQYF.

This chain uses TRBV27 with TRBJ1-2, with 7 nucleotides matching TRBD1. J lost 0 bases, V lost 0 bases, and 4 bases had no gene match. The CDR3 is 16 amino acids. CDR1 is MNHEY and CDR2 is SMNVEV in the germline V gene (reference sequence). The CDR3 region has the DNA TGTGCCAGCAGTTTATCGAGACAGGGTGCTAACTATGGCTACACCTTC. Amino acid sequence: CASSLSRQGANYGYTF.

The V and J genes are TRBV6-5 and TRBJ1-4, with 7 bases identical to TRBD1. The V gene's germline CDR1 is MNHEY and CDR2 SVGAGI. The junction had 8 bases not matched to a gene; V was cut back by 5 bases and J by 8 bases. The CDR3 sequence is 14 residues long. CDR3 loop: CASSRGGSAEKLFF. The CDR3 DNA follows: TGTGCCAGCAGTCGAGGGGGCTCGGCGGAAAAACTGTTTTTT.

This clone was seen just once. This chain connects TRBV18 to TRBJ1-3; maybe TRBD1 (6 bases). Germline lookup yields CDR1 KGHSH and CDR2 LQKENI. This CDR3 has 15 amino acids. Trimming pared 5 bases from V and 4 bases from J, leaving 15 bases between. The CDR3 DNA reads as TGTGCCAGCTCAAACAACAGGGCTACGGGAAACACCATATATTTT. This gives the protein CASSNNRATGNTIYF. Together with reference TRBV18 and TRBJ1-3, the CDR3 gives the full variable domain: NAGVMQNPRHLVRRRGQEARLRCSPMKGHSHVYWYRQLPEEGLKFMVYLQKENIIDESGMPKERFSAEFPKEGPSILRIQQVVRGDSAAYFCASSNNRATGNTIYFGEGSWLTVV.

The chain links TRBV30 to TRBJ2-3; 10 bases are a match to TRBD2. Looked up from germline, CDR1 is GTSNPN and CDR2 is SVGIG (reference sequence). J lost 1 base, V lost 3 bases, and 4 bases had no gene match. The CDR3 contains 15 residues. CDR3 coding DNA: TGTGCCTGGAGCGTCCTAGCGGGGGGCACAGATACGCAGTATTTT. This encodes CAWSVLAGGTDTQYF.

CDR3: CAWRITLQGYGYTF. CDR3 coding DNA: TGTGCCTGGAGGATTACCCTACAGGGATATGGCTACACCTTC. J is TRBJ1-2 and V is TRBV30; D might be TRBD1 (6 bases). Germline V gene sequence: CDR1 GTSNPN, CDR2 SVGIG (reference sequence). The CDR3 length is 14 residues. V lost 3 bases, J lost 5 bases, and 16 bases lay in between. Filled out from reference TRBV30 and TRBJ1-2, the complete variable domain reads SQTIHQWPATLVQPVGSPLSLECTVEGTSNPNLYWYRQAAGRGLQLLFYSVGIGQISSEVPQNLSASRPQDRQFILSSKKLLLSDSGFYLCAWRITLQGYGYTFGSGTRLTVV.

The gene calls are TRBV24-1 and TRBJ2-7; 7 bases align to TRBD1. The CDR3 extends over 15 amino acids. The germline gives CDR1 KGHDR, CDR2 SFDVKD. The V and J ends lost 4 bases and 4 bases, in that order; junction bases with no gene match: 9. The CDR3 DNA reads as TGTGCCACCAGTGACTCGACAGGGCCTGCGTACGAGCAGTACTTC. Protein product: CATSDSTGPAYEQYF.

The rearrangement uses TRBV7-9 and TRBJ1-2, with D maybe TRBD1 (5 bases). Trimming cost V 1 base and J 3 bases, with 15 bases left between them. CDR1 is SEHNR and CDR2 is FQNEAQ in the germline V gene (reference sequence). The CDR3 is 16 amino acids. Written as DNA, the CDR3 is TGTGCCAGCAGCTTAGGGGCAGGGTCCCAAGACTATGGCTACACCTTC. It yields the protein CASSLGAGSQDYGYTF.

The V call is TRBV7-2, the J call TRBJ1-1; a weak D match, TRBD1 (5 bases). The CDR3 contains 13 residues. V lost 5 bases to trimming and J lost 4 bases, with 11 bases between them. The germline V gene encodes CDR1 SGHTA and CDR2 FQGNSA. CDR3 sequence (DNA): TGTGCCAGCAGCGAAGGGACTTTCACTGAAGCTTTCTTT. Residues: CASSEGTFTEAFF.

This chain links TRBV5-5 with TRBJ1-2, with a tentative D call TRBD1 (6 bases). The CDR3 sequence is 16 residues long. Germline CDR1 reads SGHKS; CDR2 reads YYEKEE (reference sequence). Trimming stripped 0 bases from V and 5 bases from J, with 17 bases between. In nucleotides, the CDR3 is TGTGCCAGCAGCTTGGGTCTGGACAGAGCTTTTTATGGCTACACCTTC. Its translation is CASSLGLDRAFYGYTF.

CDR3 DNA: TGTGCCAGCAGCGAGCGGGGGGGTGGCACAGATACGCAGTATTTT. Translated, it gives CASSERGGGTDTQYF. V and J are TRBV9 and TRBJ2-3; the match to TRBD2 covers 10 bases. V was pared by 3 bases and J by 1 base, with 2 bases of the junction left unmatched. Germline V gives CDR1 SGDLS, CDR2 YYNGEE. This CDR3 region has 15 residues.

This sequence joins TRBV7-2 and TRBJ2-3, with D maybe TRBD2 (6 bases). The CDR3 covers 14 residues. Germline V gives CDR1 SGHTA, CDR2 FQGNSA. The ends were cut back, 5 bases at V and 7 bases at J, with 16 bases in the middle. Here the CDR3 DNA reads TGTGCCAGCAGCCTCCCCGGGAGAGGGAATACGCAGTATTTT. Its protein is CASSLPGRGNTQYF. The variable domain in full, completed from reference TRBV7-2 and TRBJ2-3, reads GAGVSQSPSNKVTEKGKDVELRCDPISGHTALYWYRQSLGQGLEFLIYFQGNSAPDKSGLPSDRFSAERTGGSVSTLTIQRTQQEDSAVYLCASSLPGRGNTQYFGPGTRLTVL.

CDR3 bases: TGCGCCAGCAGCCAAGCGGCCGTCGAGGTCTACAATGAGCAGTTCTTC. Its protein product is CASSQAAVEVYNEQFF. V is TRBV4-1 and J is TRBJ2-1; no reliable D call. V lost 1 base and J lost 3, with 13 bases in between. Germline V gene sequence: CDR1 MGHRA, CDR2 YSYEKL. The CDR3 covers 16 residues.

This chain links TRBV27 with TRBJ2-7; a possible D gene is TRBD2 (5 bases). There are 12 residues in the CDR3. The germline V gene encodes CDR1 MNHEY and CDR2 SMNVEV (reference sequence). V lost 8 bases to trimming and J lost 1 base, with 9 bases between them. This chain's CDR3 is CASCTGSYEQYF. CDR3 sequence (DNA): TGTGCCAGCTGCACGGGGTCCTACGAGCAGTACTTC.

This chain's CDR3 is CASSLEPTYGYTF. CDR3 DNA sequence: TGTGCCAGCAGCTTGGAGCCAACTTATGGCTACACCTTC. The gene calls are TRBV5-6 and TRBJ1-2; D remains unclear. The CDR3 loop spans 13 amino acids. Germline V lookup: CDR1 SGHDT, CDR2 YYEEEE. Trimming pared 0 bases from V and 5 bases from J, leaving 8 bases between.